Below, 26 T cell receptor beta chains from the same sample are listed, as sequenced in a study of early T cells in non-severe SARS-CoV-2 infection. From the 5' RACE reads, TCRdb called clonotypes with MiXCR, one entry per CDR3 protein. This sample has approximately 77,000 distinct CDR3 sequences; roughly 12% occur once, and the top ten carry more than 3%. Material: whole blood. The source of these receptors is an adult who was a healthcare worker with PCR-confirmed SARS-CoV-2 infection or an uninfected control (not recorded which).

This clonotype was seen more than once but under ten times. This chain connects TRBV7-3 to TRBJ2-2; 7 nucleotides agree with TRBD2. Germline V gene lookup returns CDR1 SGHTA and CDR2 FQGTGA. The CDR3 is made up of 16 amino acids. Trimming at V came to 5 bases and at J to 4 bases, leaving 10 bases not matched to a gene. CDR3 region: CASSHRGVLTTGELFF. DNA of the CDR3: TGTGCCAGCAGCCACCGGGGGGTACTGACCACCGGGGAGCTGTTTTTT.

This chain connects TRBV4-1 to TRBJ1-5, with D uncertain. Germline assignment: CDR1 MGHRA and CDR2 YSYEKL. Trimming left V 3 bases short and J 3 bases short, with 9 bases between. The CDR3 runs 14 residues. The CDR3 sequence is CASSHGQPNQPQHF. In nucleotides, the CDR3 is TGCGCCAGCAGCCATGGGCAACCCAATCAGCCCCAGCATTTT.

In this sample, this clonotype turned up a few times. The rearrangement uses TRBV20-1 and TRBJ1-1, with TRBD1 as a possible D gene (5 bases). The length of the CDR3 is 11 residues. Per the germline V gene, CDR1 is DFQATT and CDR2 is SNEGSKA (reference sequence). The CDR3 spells CVGREDTEAFF. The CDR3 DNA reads TGCGTTGGCAGGGAGGACACTGAAGCTTTCTTT.

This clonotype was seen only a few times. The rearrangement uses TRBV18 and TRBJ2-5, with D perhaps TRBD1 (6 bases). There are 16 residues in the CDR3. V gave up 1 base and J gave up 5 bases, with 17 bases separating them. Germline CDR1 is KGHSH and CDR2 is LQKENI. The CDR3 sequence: CASSPLPARGKETQYF. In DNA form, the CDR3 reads TGTGCCAGCTCACCACTACCGGCCAGGGGCAAGGAGACCCAGTACTTC. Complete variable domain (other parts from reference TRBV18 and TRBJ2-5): NAGVMQNPRHLVRRRGQEARLRCSPMKGHSHVYWYRQLPEEGLKFMVYLQKENIIDESGMPKERFSAEFPKEGPSILRIQQVVRGDSAAYFCASSPLPARGKETQYFGPGTRLLVL.

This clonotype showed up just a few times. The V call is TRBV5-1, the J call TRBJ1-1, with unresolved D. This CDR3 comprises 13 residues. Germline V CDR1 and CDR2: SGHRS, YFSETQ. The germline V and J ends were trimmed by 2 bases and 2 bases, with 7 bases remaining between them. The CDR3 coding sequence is TGCGCCAGCAGCTTTGGGTCCAACACTGAAGCTTTCTTT. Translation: CASSFGSNTEAFF.

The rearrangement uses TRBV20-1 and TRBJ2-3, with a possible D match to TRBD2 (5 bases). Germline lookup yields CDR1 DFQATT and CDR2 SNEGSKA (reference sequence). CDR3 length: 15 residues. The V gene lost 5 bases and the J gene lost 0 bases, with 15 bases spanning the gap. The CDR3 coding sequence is TGCAGTGCTTCTAACTGGCGGACTAGCACAGATACGCAGTATTTT. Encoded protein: CSASNWRTSTDTQYF.

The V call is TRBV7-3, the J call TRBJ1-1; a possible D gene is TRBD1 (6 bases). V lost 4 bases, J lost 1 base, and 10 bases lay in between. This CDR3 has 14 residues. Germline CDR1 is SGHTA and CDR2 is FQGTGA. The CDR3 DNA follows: TGTGCCAGCAGCTCTGGGGGGCCGAACACTGAAGCTTTCTTT. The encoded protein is CASSSGGPNTEAFF. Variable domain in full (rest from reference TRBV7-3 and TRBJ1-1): GAGVSQTPSNKVTEKGKYVELRCDPISGHTALYWYRQSLGQGPEFLIYFQGTGAADDSGLPNDRFFAVRPEGSVSTLKIQRTERGDSAVYLCASSSGGPNTEAFFGQGTRLTVV.

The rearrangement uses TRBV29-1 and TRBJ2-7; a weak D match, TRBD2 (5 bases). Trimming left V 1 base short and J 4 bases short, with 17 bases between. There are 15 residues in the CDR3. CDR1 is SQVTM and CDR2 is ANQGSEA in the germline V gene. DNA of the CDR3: TGCAGCGTTGAAGTATTGAGCGGAGGATCGTACGAGCAGTACTTC. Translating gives CSVEVLSGGSYEQYF.

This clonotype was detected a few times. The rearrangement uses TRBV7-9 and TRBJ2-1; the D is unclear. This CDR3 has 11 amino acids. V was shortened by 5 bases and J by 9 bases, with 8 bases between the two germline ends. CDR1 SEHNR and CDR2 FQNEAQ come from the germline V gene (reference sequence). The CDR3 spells CASSPRAEQFF. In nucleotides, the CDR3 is TGTGCCAGCAGCCCGCGCGCTGAGCAGTTCTTC. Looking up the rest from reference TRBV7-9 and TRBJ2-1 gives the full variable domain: DTGVSQNPRHKITKRGQNVTFRCDPISEHNRLYWYRQTLGQGPEFLTYFQNEAQLEKSRLLSDRFSAERPKGSFSTLEIQRTEQGDSAMYLCASSPRAEQFFGPGTRLTVL.

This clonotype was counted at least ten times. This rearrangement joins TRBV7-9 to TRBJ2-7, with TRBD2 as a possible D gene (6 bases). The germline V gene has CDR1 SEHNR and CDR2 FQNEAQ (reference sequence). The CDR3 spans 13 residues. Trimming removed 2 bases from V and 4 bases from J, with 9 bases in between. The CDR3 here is CASSLPGSYEQYF. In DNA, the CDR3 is TGTGCCAGCAGCTTACCCGGGAGTTACGAGCAGTACTTC.

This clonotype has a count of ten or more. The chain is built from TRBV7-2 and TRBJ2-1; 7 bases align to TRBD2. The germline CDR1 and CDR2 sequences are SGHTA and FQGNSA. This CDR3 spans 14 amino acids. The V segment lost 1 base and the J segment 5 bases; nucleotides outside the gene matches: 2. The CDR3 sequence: CASSLGGSDNEQFF. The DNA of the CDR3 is TGTGCCAGCAGCTTAGGCGGGAGCGACAATGAGCAGTTCTTC.

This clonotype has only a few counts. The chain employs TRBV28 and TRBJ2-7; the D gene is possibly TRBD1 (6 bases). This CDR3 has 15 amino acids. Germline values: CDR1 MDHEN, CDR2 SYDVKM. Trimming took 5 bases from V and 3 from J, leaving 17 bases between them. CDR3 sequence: CASSKSGTPSYEQYF. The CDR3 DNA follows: TGTGCCAGCAGTAAATCCGGGACACCAAGCTACGAGCAGTACTTC.

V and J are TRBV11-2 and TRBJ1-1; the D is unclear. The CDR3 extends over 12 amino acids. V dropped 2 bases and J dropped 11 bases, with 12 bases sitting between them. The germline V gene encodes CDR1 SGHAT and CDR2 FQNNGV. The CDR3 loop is CASSLPRSWAFF. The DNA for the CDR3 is TGTGCCAGCAGCTTACCACGGTCTTGGGCTTTCTTT. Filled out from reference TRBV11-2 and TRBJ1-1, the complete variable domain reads EAGVAQSPRYKIIEKRQSVAFWCNPISGHATLYWYQQILGQGPKLLIQFQNNGVVDDSQLPKDRFSAERLKGVDSTLKIQPAKLEDSAVYLCASSLPRSWAFFGQGTRLTVV.

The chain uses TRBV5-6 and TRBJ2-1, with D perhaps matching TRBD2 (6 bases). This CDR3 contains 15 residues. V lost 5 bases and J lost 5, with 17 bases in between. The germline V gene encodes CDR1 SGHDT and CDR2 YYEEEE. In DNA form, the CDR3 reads TGTGCCAGCAGTTCCTCCCGGGACTTTCACAATGAGCAGTTCTTC. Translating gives CASSSSRDFHNEQFF.

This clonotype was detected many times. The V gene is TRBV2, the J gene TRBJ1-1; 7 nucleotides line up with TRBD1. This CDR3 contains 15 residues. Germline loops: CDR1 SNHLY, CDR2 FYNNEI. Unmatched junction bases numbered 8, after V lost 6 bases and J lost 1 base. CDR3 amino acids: CASSSDRVGNTEAFF. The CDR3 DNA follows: TGTGCCAGCAGCTCCGACAGGGTGGGGAACACTGAAGCTTTCTTT.

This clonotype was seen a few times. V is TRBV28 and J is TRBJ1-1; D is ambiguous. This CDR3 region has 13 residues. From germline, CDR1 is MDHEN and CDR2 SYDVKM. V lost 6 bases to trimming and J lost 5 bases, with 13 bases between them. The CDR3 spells CASRKTGETEAFF. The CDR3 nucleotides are TGTGCCAGCAGGAAGACCGGGGAGACTGAAGCTTTCTTT.

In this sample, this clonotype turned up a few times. The chain's CDR3 is CSVERDSYEQYF. In DNA form, the CDR3 reads TGCAGCGTTGAACGGGACAGCTACGAGCAGTACTTC. The chain recombines TRBV29-1 with TRBJ2-7; 7 bases align to TRBD1. The CDR3 is made up of 12 amino acids. J gave up 3 bases and V 2 bases, and 1 base lay outside the gene matches. Looked up from germline, CDR1 is SQVTM and CDR2 is ANQGSEA.

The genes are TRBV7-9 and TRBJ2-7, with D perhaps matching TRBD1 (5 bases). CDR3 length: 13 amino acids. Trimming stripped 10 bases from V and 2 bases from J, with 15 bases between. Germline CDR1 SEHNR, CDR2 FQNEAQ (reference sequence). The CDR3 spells CATRQLLPYEQYF. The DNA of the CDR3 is TGTGCCACCAGACAGTTGCTTCCCTACGAGCAGTACTTC.

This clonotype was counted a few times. The CDR3 DNA reads as TGCGCCAGCCCACCAAAGCGACAGGGGGCCTACGAGCAGTACTTC. Translated: CASPPKRQGAYEQYF. J is TRBJ2-7 and V is TRBV5-1; 9 nucleotides agree with TRBD1. CDR1 and CDR2 (germline): SGHRS, YFSETQ. The V and J ends lost 7 bases and 2 bases, in that order; junction bases with no gene match: 10. There are 15 residues in the CDR3.

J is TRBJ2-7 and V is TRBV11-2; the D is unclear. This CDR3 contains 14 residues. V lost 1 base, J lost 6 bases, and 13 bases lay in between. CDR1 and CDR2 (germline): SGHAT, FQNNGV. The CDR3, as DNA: TGTGCCAGCAGCTTAGCCTTGGATTCCGCCGAGCAGTACTTC. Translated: CASSLALDSAEQYF.

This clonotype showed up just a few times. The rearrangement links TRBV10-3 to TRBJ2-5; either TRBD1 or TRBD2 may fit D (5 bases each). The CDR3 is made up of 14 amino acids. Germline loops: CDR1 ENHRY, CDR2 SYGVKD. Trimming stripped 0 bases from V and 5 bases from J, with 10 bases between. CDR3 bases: TGTGCCATCAGTGAGTCGGGACGGATGGAGACCCAGTACTTC. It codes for CAISESGRMETQYF.

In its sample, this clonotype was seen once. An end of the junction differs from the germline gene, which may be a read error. CDR3 coding DNA: TGTGCCAGCAACTTAGCTCGGGGGCGGTACAATGAGCAGTTCTTC. Its protein is CASNLARGRYNEQFF. V and J are TRBV7-6 and TRBJ2-1, with D perhaps TRBD1 or TRBD2 (6 bases each). Germline CDR1 is SGHVS and CDR2 is FNYEAQ. The CDR3 loop spans 15 amino acids.

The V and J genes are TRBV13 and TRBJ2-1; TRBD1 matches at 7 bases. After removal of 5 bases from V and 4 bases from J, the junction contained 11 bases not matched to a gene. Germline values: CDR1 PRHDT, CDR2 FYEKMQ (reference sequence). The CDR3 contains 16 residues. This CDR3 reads CASSPYGGQEYNEQFF. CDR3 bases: TGTGCCAGCAGCCCCTATGGAGGACAGGAATACAATGAGCAGTTCTTC.

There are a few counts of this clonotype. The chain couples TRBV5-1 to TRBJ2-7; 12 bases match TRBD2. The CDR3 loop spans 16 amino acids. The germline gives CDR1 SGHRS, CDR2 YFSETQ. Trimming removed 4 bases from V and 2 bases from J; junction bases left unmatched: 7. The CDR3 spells CASSPALAGGAYEQYF. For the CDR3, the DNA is TGCGCCAGCAGCCCCGCGCTAGCGGGAGGGGCCTACGAGCAGTACTTC.

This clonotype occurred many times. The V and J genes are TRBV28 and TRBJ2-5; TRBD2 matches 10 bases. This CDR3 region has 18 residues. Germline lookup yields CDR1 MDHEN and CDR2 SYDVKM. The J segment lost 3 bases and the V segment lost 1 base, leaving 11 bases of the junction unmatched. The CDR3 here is CASSLLGRRSGREETQYF. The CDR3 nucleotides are TGTGCCAGCAGTTTATTGGGTAGAAGGAGCGGGAGGGAAGAGACCCAGTACTTC.

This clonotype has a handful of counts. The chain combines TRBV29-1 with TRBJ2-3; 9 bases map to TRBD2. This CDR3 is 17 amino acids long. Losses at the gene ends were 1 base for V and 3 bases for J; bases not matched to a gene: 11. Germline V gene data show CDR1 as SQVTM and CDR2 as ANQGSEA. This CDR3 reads CSVEGGEGLARTDTQYF. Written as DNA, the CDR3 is TGCAGCGTTGAAGGGGGGGAAGGACTAGCGAGAACAGATACGCAGTATTTT.